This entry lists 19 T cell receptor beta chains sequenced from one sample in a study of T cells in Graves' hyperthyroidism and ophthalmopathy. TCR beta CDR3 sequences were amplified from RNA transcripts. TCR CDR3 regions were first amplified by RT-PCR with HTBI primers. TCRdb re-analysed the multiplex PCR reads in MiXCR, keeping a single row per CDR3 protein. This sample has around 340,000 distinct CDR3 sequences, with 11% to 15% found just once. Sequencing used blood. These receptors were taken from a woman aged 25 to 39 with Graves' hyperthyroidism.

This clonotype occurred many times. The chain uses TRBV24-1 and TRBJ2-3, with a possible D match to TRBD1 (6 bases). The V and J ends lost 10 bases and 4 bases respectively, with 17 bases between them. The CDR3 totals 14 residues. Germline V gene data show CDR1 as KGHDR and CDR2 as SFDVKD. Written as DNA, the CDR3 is TGTGCCACACAACAGGGTCTCTTAGCAGATACGCAGTATTTT. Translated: CATQQGLLADTQYF.

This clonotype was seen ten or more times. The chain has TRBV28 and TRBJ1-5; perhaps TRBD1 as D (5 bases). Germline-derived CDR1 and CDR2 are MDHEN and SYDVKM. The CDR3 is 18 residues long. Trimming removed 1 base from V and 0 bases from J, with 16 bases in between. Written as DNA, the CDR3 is TGTGCCAGCAGTTTATTTTCTCTGGGGGAGGTTAGCAATCAGCCCCAGCATTTT. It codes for CASSLFSLGEVSNQPQHF.

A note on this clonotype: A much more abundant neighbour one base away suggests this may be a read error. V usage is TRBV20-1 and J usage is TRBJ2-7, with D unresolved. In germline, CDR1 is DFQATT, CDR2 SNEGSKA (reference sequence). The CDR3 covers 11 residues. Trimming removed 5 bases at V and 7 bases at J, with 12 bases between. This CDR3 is CSAVGTGEQYF. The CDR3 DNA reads TGCAGTGCTGTGGGAACTGGGGAGCAGTACTTC.

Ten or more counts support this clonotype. The CDR3 DNA follows: TGTGCCAGCAGCTCCCGCCGGACAGTACACAATACGCAGTATTTT. Protein sequence: CASSSRRTVHNTQYF. The rearrangement joins TRBV7-8 to TRBJ2-3; weak D call: TRBD1 (6 bases). Deletions cut 4 bases from V and 7 bases from J, with 18 bases between. The germline CDR1 and CDR2 sequences are SGHVS and FQNEAQ. The CDR3 spans 15 residues.

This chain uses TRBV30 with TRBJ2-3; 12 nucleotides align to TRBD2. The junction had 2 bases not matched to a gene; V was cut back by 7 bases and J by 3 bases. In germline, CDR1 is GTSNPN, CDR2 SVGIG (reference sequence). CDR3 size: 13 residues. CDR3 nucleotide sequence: TGTGCCTACGGACTAGCGGGAACAGATACGCAGTATTTT. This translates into CAYGLAGTDTQYF.

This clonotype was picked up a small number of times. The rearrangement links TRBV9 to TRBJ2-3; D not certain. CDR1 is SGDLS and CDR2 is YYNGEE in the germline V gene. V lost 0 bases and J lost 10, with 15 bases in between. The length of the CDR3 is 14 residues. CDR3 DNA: TGTGCCAGCAGCGTAGGGAATGGTGGACGACCGCAGTATTTT. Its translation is CASSVGNGGRPQYF. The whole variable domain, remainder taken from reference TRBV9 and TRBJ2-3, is DSGVTQTPKHLITATGQRVTLRCSPRSGDLSVYWYQQSLDQGLQFLIQYYNGEERAKGNILERFSAQQFPDLHSELNLSSLELGDSALYFCASSVGNGGRPQYFGPGTRLTVL.

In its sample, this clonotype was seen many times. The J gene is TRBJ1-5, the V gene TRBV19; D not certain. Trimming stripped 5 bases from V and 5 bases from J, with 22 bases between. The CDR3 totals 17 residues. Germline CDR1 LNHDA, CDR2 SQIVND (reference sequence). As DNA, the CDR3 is TGTGCCAGTAGTGGAGGTTTCGGCACCTCGGGTTATCAGCCCCAGCATTTT. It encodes CASSGGFGTSGYQPQHF.

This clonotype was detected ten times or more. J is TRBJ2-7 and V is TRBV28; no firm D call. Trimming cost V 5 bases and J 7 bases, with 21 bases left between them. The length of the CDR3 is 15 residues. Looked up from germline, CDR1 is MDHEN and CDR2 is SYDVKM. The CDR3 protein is CASSPLPGLQEEQYF. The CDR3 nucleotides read TGTGCCAGCAGTCCCCTACCTGGGCTCCAAGAGGAGCAGTACTTC.

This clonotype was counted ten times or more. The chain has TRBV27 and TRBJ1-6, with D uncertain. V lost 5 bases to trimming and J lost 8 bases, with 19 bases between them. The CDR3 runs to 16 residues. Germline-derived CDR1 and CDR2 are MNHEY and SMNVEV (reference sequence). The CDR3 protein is CASSRTWVVADSPLHF. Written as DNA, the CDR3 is TGTGCCAGCAGTCGTACATGGGTCGTCGCCGATTCACCCCTCCACTTT.

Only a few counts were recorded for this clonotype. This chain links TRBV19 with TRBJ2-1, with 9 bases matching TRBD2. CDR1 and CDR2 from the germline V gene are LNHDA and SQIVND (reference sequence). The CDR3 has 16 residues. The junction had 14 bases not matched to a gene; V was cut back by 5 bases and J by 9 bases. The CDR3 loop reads CASSLKASGNKGEQFF. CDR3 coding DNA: TGTGCCAGTAGTTTAAAGGCTAGCGGGAATAAGGGTGAGCAGTTCTTC.

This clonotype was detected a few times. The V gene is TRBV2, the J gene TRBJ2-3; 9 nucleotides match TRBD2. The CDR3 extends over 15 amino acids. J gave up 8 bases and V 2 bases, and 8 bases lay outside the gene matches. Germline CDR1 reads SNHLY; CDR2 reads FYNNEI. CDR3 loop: CASSELSGRMGTQYF. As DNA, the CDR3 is TGTGCCAGCAGTGAATTGAGCGGGAGGATGGGTACGCAGTATTTT.

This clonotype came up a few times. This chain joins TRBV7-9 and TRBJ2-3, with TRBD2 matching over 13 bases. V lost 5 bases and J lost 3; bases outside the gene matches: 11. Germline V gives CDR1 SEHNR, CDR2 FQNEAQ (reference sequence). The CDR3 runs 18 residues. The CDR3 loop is CASSGFTSGRGMTDTQYF. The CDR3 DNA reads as TGTGCCAGCAGCGGCTTTACTAGCGGGAGGGGTATGACAGATACGCAGTATTTT.

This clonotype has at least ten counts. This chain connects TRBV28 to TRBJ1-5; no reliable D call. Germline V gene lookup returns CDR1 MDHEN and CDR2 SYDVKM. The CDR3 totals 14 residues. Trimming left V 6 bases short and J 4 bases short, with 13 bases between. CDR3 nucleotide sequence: TGTGCCAGCAGCACAAGTTCCGGGAATCAGCCCCAGCATTTT. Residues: CASSTSSGNQPQHF.

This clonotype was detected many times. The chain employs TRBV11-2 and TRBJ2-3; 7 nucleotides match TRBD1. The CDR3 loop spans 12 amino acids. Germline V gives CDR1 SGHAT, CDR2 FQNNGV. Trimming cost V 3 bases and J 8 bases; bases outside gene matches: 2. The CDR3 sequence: CASSLGQSTQYF. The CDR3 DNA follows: TGTGCCAGCAGCTTGGGACAGAGTACGCAGTATTTT.

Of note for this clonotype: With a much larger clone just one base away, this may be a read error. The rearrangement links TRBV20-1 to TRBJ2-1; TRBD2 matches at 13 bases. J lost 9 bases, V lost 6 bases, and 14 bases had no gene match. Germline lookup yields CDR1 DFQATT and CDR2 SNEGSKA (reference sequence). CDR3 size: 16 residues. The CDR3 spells CSASTSGRVGVGEQFF. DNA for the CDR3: TGCAGTGCGTCAACTAGCGGGAGGGTAGGGGTGGGTGAGCAGTTCTTC.

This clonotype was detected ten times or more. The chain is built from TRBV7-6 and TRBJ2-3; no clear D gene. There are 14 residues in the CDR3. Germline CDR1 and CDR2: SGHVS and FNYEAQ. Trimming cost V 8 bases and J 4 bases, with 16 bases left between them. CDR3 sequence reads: CASGPKRRADTQYF. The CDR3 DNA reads TGTGCCAGCGGCCCCAAGAGAAGGGCAGATACGCAGTATTTT.

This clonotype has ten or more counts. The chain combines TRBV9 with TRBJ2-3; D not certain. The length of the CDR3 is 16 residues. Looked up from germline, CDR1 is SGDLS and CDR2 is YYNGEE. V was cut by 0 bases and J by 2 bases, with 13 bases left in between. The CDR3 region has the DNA TGTGCCAGCAGCGTAGGGCCGGTAGGGTCCACAGATACGCAGTATTTT. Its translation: CASSVGPVGSTDTQYF.

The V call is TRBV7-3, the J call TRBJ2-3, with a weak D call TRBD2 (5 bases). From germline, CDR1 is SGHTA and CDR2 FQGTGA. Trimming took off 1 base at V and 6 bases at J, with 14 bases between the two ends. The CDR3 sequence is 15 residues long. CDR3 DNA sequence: TGTGCCAGCAGCTTAAGGGAAACTAGTCTCGATACGCAGTATTTT. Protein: CASSLRETSLDTQYF.

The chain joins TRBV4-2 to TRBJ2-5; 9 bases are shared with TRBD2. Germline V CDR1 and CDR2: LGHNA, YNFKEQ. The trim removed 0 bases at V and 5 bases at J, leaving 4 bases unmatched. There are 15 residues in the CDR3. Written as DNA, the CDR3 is TGTGCCAGCAGCCAAGAACTAGCGGGTACTGAGACCCAGTACTTC. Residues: CASSQELAGTETQYF.